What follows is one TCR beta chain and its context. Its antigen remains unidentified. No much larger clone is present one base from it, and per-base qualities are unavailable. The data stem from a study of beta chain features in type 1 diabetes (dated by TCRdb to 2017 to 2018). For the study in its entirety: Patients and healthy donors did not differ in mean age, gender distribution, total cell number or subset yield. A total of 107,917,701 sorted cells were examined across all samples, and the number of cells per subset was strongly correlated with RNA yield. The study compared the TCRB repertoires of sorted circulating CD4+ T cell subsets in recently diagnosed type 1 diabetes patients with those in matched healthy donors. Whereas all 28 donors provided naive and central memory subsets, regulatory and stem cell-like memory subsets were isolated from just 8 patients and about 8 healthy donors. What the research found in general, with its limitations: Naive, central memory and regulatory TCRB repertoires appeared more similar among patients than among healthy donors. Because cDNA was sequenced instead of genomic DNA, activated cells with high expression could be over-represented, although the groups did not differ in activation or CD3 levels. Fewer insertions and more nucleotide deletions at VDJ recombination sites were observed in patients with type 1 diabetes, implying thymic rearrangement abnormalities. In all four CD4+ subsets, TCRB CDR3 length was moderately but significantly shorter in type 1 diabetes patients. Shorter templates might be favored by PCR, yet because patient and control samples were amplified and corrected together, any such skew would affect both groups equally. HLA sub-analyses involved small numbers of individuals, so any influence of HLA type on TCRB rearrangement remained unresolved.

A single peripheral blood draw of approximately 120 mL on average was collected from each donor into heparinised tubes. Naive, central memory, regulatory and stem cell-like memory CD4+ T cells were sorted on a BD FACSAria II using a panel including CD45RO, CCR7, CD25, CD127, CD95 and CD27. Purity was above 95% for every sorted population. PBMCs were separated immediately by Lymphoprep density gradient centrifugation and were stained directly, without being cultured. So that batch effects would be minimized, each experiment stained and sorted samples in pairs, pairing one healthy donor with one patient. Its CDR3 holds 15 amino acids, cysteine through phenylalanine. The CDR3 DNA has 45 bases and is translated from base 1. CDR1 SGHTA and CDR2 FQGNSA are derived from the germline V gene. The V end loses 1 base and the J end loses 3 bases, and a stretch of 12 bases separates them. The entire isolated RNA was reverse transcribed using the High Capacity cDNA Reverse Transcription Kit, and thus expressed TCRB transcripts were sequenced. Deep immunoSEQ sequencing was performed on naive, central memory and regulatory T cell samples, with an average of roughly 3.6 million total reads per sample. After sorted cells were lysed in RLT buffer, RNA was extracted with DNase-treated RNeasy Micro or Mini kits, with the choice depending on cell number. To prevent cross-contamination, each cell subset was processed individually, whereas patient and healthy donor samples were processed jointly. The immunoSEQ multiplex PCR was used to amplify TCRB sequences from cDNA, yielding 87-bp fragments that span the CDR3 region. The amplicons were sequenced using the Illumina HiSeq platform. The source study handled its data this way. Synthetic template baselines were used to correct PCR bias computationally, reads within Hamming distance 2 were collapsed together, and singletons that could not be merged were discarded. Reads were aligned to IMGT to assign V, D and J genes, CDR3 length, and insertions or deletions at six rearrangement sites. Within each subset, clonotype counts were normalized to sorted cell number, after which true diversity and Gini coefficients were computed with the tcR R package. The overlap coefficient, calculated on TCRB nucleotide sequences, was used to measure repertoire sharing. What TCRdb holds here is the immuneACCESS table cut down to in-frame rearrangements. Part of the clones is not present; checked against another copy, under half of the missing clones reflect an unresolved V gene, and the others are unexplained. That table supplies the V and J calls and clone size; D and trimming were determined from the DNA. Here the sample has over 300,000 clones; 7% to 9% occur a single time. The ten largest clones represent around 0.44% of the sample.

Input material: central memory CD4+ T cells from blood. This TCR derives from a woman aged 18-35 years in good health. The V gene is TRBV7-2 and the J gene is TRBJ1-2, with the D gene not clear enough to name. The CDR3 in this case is CASSLELGNHYGYTF. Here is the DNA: TGTGCCAGCAGCTTAGAATTGGGCAATCACTATGGCTACACCTTC.